Only a few counts were recorded for the clone carrying this T cell receptor (beta chain). Its target is unknown. The data are from a study of beta chain features in type 1 diabetes. As for the study in general: All samples together contributed 107,917,701 sorted cells for examination. General study points: Researchers report that Type 1 diabetes patients had moderately but significantly shorter TCRB CDR3s across all four CD4+ subsets. Cells that show high TCR expression could be over-represented by cDNA sequencing.

As every portion of the isolated RNA was reverse transcribed, the sequencing read expressed TCRB transcripts. It was found that naive, central memory and regulatory T cell samples averaged around 3.6 million reads. Sequenced by immunoSEQ multiplex PCR; TCRdb stores in-frame clones only, minus some. The table shows 150,000 to 200,000 clones, with about 13% occurring only once. The V gene's germline CDR1 is SGHAT and CDR2 FQNNGV. V dropped 5 bases and J dropped 3; count of bases not matched to a gene: 9. This CDR3 has 15 residues. Sequencing was carried out using central memory CD4+ T cells from blood. The chain combines TRBV11-2 with TRBJ2-5, with TRBD1 matching 7 bases. The sequence was collected from a woman younger than 30 in good health. The CDR3 sequence is CASSLRTGQKETQYF. CDR3 coding DNA: TGTGCCAGCAGCCTAAGAACGGGACAGAAAGAGACCCAGTACTTC.